The 24 T cell receptor beta chains given below trace back to one sample, sequenced in a study of blood T cell repertoires in COVID-19. Sequencing used immunoSEQ multiplex PCR; TCRdb keeps in-frame clones, though not all of them. This sample carries a few hundred thousand clones, around nine tenths of them seen once, and the ten largest clones take over 1.5%. What was sequenced was PBMCs or T cells enriched from blood (not recorded which). These receptors all come from a woman in her forties who had recovered from COVID-19.

The rearrangement uses TRBV4-2 and TRBJ1-1, with D uncertain. The germline V gene has CDR1 LGHNA and CDR2 YNFKEQ. V was shortened by 1 base and J by 2 bases, with 17 bases between the two germline ends. CDR3 length: 17 amino acids. The CDR3 here is CASSQGVSGRLNTEAFF. The CDR3 bases are TGTGCCAGCAGCCAAGGGGTATCGGGGAGATTAAACACTGAAGCTTTCTTT.

The rearrangement uses TRBV6-5 and TRBJ2-2; the match to TRBD2 covers 9 bases. The CDR3 has 16 residues. J was trimmed by 6 bases and V by 3 bases; bases with no gene match: 8. Germline V CDR1 and CDR2: MNHEY, SVGAGI. CDR3 nucleotides: TGTGCCAGCAGTTATGTTCTAGCGGGAACTGCCGGGGAGCTGTTTTTT. Translation gives CASSYVLAGTAGELFF.

The rearrangement uses TRBV7-2 and TRBJ2-3; D gene ambiguous. The CDR3 contains 14 residues. Germline CDR1 is SGHTA and CDR2 is FQGNSA. V lost 5 bases, J lost 0 bases, and 9 bases lay in between. The chain's CDR3 is CASSTFSSTDTQYF. In DNA form, the CDR3 reads TGTGCCAGCAGCACTTTCTCTAGCACAGATACGCAGTATTTT.

V gene TRBV7-6 combines with J gene TRBJ2-7, with 9 bases lining up with TRBD2. Germline trimming cut 1 base from V and 10 bases from J; bases unmatched to any gene: 8. The germline CDR1 and CDR2 sequences are SGHVS and FNYEAQ. The CDR3 has 14 residues. DNA for the CDR3: TGTGCCAGCAGCTTAGACCCCGGGACTAGCTCCCAGTACTTC. It yields the protein CASSLDPGTSSQYF.

The chain recombines TRBV7-2 with TRBJ2-2, with D tentatively TRBD2 (7 bases). With 1 base removed from V and 3 bases from J, the gap between germline ends came to 9 bases. This CDR3 spans 15 amino acids. Germline CDR1 and CDR2: SGHTA and FQGNSA. The DNA for the CDR3 is TGTGCCAGCAGCTTAGTCGGGGGGCACACCGGGGAGCTGTTTTTT. Translation: CASSLVGGHTGELFF.

This chain joins TRBV11-2 and TRBJ2-2; D ambiguous. Germline values: CDR1 SGHAT, CDR2 FQNNGV. V gave up 6 bases and J gave up 5 bases, with 16 bases separating them. The CDR3 has 15 residues. In DNA form, the CDR3 reads TGTGCCAGCAGATCGACCCGGGTCCGAACCGGGGAGCTGTTTTTT. Its protein is CASRSTRVRTGELFF.

The chain links TRBV13 to TRBJ1-1; 8 bases agree with TRBD1. This CDR3 has 15 amino acids. The V and J ends lost 5 bases and 1 base, in that order; junction bases with no gene match: 6. Germline V gene lookup returns CDR1 PRHDT and CDR2 FYEKMQ (reference sequence). The CDR3 DNA sequence: TGTGCCAGCAGCCACGCAGGGACAGGGAACACTGAAGCTTTCTTT. Translated, it gives CASSHAGTGNTEAFF.

The chain has TRBV24-1 and TRBJ1-1; 10 bases align to TRBD1. V was clipped by 3 bases and J by 1 base; unmatched bases: 13. Germline CDR1 KGHDR, CDR2 SFDVKD. The CDR3 is made up of 19 amino acids. The CDR3 region has the DNA TGTGCCACCAGTGATCCGGGACAGGGGCCACCTAAACGGAACACTGAAGCTTTCTTT. This gives the protein CATSDPGQGPPKRNTEAFF.

The CDR3, as DNA: TGTGCCAGCAGTCTTCTGGGGGGGTACACTGAAGCTTTCTTT. Protein product: CASSLLGGYTEAFF. The chain recombines TRBV14 with TRBJ1-1, with D maybe TRBD1 (5 bases). Trimming pared 6 bases from V and 3 bases from J, leaving 14 bases between. CDR1 SGHDN and CDR2 FVKESK come from the germline V gene. The CDR3 is 14 residues long.

The J gene is TRBJ2-1, the V gene TRBV5-1; weak D call: TRBD2 (6 bases). The ends were cut back, 0 bases at V and 2 bases at J, with 12 bases in the middle. The CDR3 has 16 amino acids. CDR1 is SGHRS, CDR2 YFSETQ, per germline. This CDR3 is CASSLAQRATYNEQFF. As DNA, the CDR3 is TGCGCCAGCAGCTTGGCCCAGCGGGCCACCTACAATGAGCAGTTCTTC. Based on the CDR3 plus reference TRBV5-1 and TRBJ2-1, the full variable domain is KAGVTQTPRYLIKTRGQQVTLSCSPISGHRSVSWYQQTPGQGLQFLFEYFSETQRNKGNFPGRFSGRQFSNSRSEMNVSTLELGDSALYLCASSLAQRATYNEQFFGPGTRLTVL.

This chain connects TRBV27 to TRBJ1-2; TRBD1 matches 8 bases. Germline values: CDR1 MNHEY, CDR2 SMNVEV (reference sequence). This CDR3 spans 14 amino acids. J gave up 4 bases and V 5 bases, and 6 bases lay outside the gene matches. The CDR3 DNA reads as TGTGCCAGCAGTAAGGACAGGGTGAGCTATGGCTACACCTTC. Its translation is CASSKDRVSYGYTF.

In regard to this clone: This same CDR3 is encoded by further DNA sequences in the sample. The rearrangement uses TRBV15 and TRBJ1-2; a possible D gene is TRBD1 (6 bases). The CDR3 runs to 13 residues. Germline CDR1 and CDR2: LNHNV and YYDKDF (reference sequence). V was clipped by 3 bases and J by 4 bases, with 9 bases between them. The CDR3 loop reads CATSRDRSYGYTF. CDR3 coding DNA: TGTGCCACCAGCAGGGACAGAAGCTATGGCTACACCTTC.

This rearrangement joins TRBV6-2 or TRBV6-3 to TRBJ2-7; 12 bases agree with TRBD2. CDR1 is MNHEY and CDR2 is SVGEGT in the germline V gene. The CDR3 totals 14 residues. Trimming removed 4 bases from V and 2 bases from J; junction bases left unmatched: 0. CDR3 region: CASSWTSGTYEQYF. The CDR3 nucleotides read TGTGCCAGCAGTTGGACTAGCGGGACCTACGAGCAGTACTTC.

CDR3 DNA sequence: TGTGCCAGCAGCCCCTCCGGGGGTCGAGTGTCAGATACGCAGTATTTT. Its translation is CASSPSGGRVSDTQYF. The chain employs TRBV4-2 and TRBJ2-3; possible D gene TRBD2, 6 bases. Germline CDR1 reads LGHNA; CDR2 reads YNFKEQ. The germline V and J ends were trimmed by 4 bases and 4 bases, with 18 bases remaining between them. This CDR3 has 16 residues.

The rearrangement links TRBV15 to TRBJ2-7; 8 bases fit TRBD2. CDR1 is LNHNV, CDR2 YYDKDF, per germline (reference sequence). This CDR3 comprises 14 residues. Losses at the gene ends were 5 bases for V and 2 bases for J; bases not matched to a gene: 5. The CDR3 region has the DNA TGTGCCACCAGCGAACTAGCGGCTCCCTACGAGCAGTACTTC. This encodes CATSELAAPYEQYF.

The rearrangement links TRBV19 to TRBJ2-2, with a possible D match to TRBD2 (6 bases). CDR1 is LNHDA and CDR2 is SQIVND in the germline V gene (reference sequence). Deletions cut 7 bases from V and 5 bases from J, with 14 bases between. The CDR3 spans 14 residues. Here the CDR3 reads CASIADYDTGELFF. CDR3 DNA sequence: TGTGCCAGTATAGCGGACTACGATACCGGGGAGCTGTTTTTT.

CDR3 region: CASSLRRRKSETQYF. DNA of the CDR3: TGTGCCAGCAGCTTAAGGAGGCGGAAATCGGAGACCCAGTACTTC. The V gene is TRBV7-2, the J gene TRBJ2-5; TRBD2 is a possible D gene (5 bases). CDR1 is SGHTA and CDR2 is FQGNSA in the germline V gene. The CDR3 totals 15 residues. Trimming removed 2 bases at V and 5 bases at J, with 15 bases between.

This chain joins TRBV28 and TRBJ1-6, with D perhaps TRBD1 (5 bases). The CDR3 runs 16 residues. V was trimmed by 4 bases and J by 3 bases, leaving 13 bases between them. Germline loops: CDR1 MDHEN, CDR2 SYDVKM. In DNA, the CDR3 is TGTGCCAGCAGTTACGCGGGGGGGATCTATAATTCACCCCTCCACTTT. Its translation is CASSYAGGIYNSPLHF.

This clone appeared a single time. The chain has TRBV27 and TRBJ2-1, with 7 bases identical to TRBD1. The CDR3 is made up of 16 amino acids. Looked up from germline, CDR1 is MNHEY and CDR2 is SMNVEV (reference sequence). The junction had 15 bases not matched to a gene; V was cut back by 4 bases and J by 9 bases. The CDR3 spells CASSSLGGLGESEQFF. CDR3 sequence (DNA): TGTGCCAGCAGTTCACTAGGGGGCCTCGGAGAGAGTGAGCAGTTCTTC.

This clone showed up just a few times. The chain couples TRBV4-3 to TRBJ2-2, with 11 bases fitting TRBD2. Germline V gene data show CDR1 as LGHNA and CDR2 as YSLEER. There are 16 residues in the CDR3. With 0 bases clipped from V and 5 bases from J, the junction kept 2 bases outside the gene matches. Here the CDR3 DNA reads TGCGCCAGCAGCCAAGAGGGACTAGCGGAGACCGGGGAGCTGTTTTTT. This gives the protein CASSQEGLAETGELFF.

The chain carries TRBV27 and TRBJ2-1; the match to TRBD1 covers 8 bases. The CDR3 is 17 amino acids. CDR1 and CDR2 (germline): MNHEY, SMNVEV (reference sequence). V was clipped by 3 bases and J by 0 bases; unmatched bases: 7. CDR3 sequence reads: CASSFEDRASSYNEQFF. CDR3 sequence (DNA): TGTGCCAGCAGTTTCGAGGACAGGGCGAGCTCCTACAATGAGCAGTTCTTC.

This chain connects TRBV27 to TRBJ1-2; possible D gene TRBD1, 5 bases. The CDR3 covers 15 residues. V lost 3 bases, J lost 7 bases, and 18 bases lay in between. Germline CDR1 is MNHEY and CDR2 is SMNVEV (reference sequence). The DNA of the CDR3 is TGTGCCAGCAGTTTGGGGCAGCCGGCTTCGGGTGGCTACACCTTC. Protein product: CASSLGQPASGGYTF.

V usage is TRBV30 and J usage is TRBJ1-3; 10 positions agree with TRBD1. Germline assignment: CDR1 GTSNPN and CDR2 SVGIG (reference sequence). Unmatched junction bases numbered 1, after V lost 5 bases and J lost 0 bases. CDR3 length: 14 residues. CDR3 sequence (DNA): TGTGCCTGGCGGGACAGGGGCTCTGGAAACACCATATATTTT. Its protein is CAWRDRGSGNTIYF.

This rearrangement joins TRBV4-3 to TRBJ1-2, with TRBD1 as a possible D gene (5 bases). Per the germline V gene, CDR1 is LGHNA and CDR2 is YSLEER. V lost 0 bases, J lost 5 bases, and 10 bases lay in between. The CDR3 sequence is 14 residues long. CDR3 residues: CASSQDLTEYGYTF. The CDR3 region has the DNA TGCGCCAGCAGCCAAGATTTGACAGAGTATGGCTACACCTTC.